The rows below give T cell receptor beta chains drawn from one sample of a study of blood T cell repertoires in COVID-19. Libraries were prepared by immunoSEQ multiplex PCR; TCRdb keeps only in-frame clonotypes and omits some of them. The top ten hold 7% to 7.5% of the sample, which has about 350,000 clones, about 86% seen once. Sequenced sample: peripheral blood. The origin of the receptors is an older woman with COVID-19, enrolled during active disease. CDR3s include the opening cysteine and the closing phenylalanine or tryptophan. A D gene is named only where the DNA matches it firmly. Not all rows give a size; the values are once, few, many and, for expanded clones, a class.

cdr3_aa: CASSFGLSSYNEQFF
cdr3_nt: TGTGCCAGCAGCTTCGGACTGAGCTCCTACAATGAGCAGTTCTTC
v_call: TRBV7-8
j_call: TRBJ2-1
d_call: -
clone_size: -

cdr3_aa: CAWSVLDRGWSGKVGAFF
cdr3_nt: TGTGCCTGGAGTGTACTTGATAGGGGGTGGTCGGGAAAGGTCGGAGCTTTCTTT
v_call: TRBV30
j_call: TRBJ1-1
d_call: -
clone_size: -

cdr3_aa: CASSARGRDGGTDTQYF
cdr3_nt: TGTGCCAGCAGCGCCCGAGGGAGGGATGGAGGCACAGATACGCAGTATTTT
v_call: TRBV9
j_call: TRBJ2-3
d_call: TRBD2
clone_size: -

cdr3_aa: CASSQGSHAYNEQFF
cdr3_nt: TGCGCCAGCAGCCAGGGGAGTCATGCCTACAATGAGCAGTTCTTC
v_call: TRBV5-1
j_call: TRBJ2-1
d_call: -
clone_size: -

cdr3_aa: CASSQAGSGTANYGYTF
cdr3_nt: TGTGCCAGCAGCCAAGCCGGTTCCGGGACAGCTAACTATGGCTACACCTTC
v_call: TRBV3-1/TRBV3-2
j_call: TRBJ1-2
d_call: TRBD1
clone_size: -

cdr3_aa: CASSDGGGQETQYF
cdr3_nt: TGTGCCAGCAGTGATGGGGGGGGGCAAGAGACCCAGTACTTC
v_call: TRBV6-1
j_call: TRBJ2-5
d_call: TRBD2
clone_size: -

cdr3_aa: CASSPPTGGSTGELFF
cdr3_nt: TGTGCCAGCAGCCCACCTACAGGGGGCTCCACCGGGGAGCTGTTTTTT
v_call: TRBV7-3
j_call: TRBJ2-2
d_call: TRBD1
clone_size: -

cdr3_aa: CASSLGDRSIVEQFF
cdr3_nt: TGCGCCAGCAGCTTGGGGGACAGATCTATCGTGGAGCAGTTCTTC
v_call: TRBV5-1
j_call: TRBJ2-1
d_call: TRBD1
clone_size: once

cdr3_aa: CASTPGQGRNTQYF
cdr3_nt: TGTGCCAGCACGCCCGGACAGGGGAGAAATACGCAGTATTTT
v_call: TRBV7-9
j_call: TRBJ2-3
d_call: TRBD1
clone_size: once

cdr3_aa: CASSVGTGQGAYEQYF
cdr3_nt: TGTGCCAGCAGCGTTGGGACGGGACAGGGCGCCTACGAGCAGTACTTC
v_call: TRBV9
j_call: TRBJ2-7
d_call: TRBD1
clone_size: -

cdr3_aa: CASSLDLRGTSEAFF
cdr3_nt: TGTGCCAGCAGCTTAGATCTGCGGGGCACCTCTGAAGCTTTCTTT
v_call: TRBV11-2
j_call: TRBJ1-1
d_call: -
clone_size: -

cdr3_aa: CASSATGGIPYEQYF
cdr3_nt: TGTGCCAGCAGCGCCACAGGGGGGATCCCCTACGAGCAGTACTTC
v_call: TRBV13
j_call: TRBJ2-7
d_call: TRBD1
clone_size: -

cdr3_aa: CAWTSGDPGETQYF
cdr3_nt: TGTGCCTGGACCTCCGGCGACCCAGGGGAGACCCAGTACTTC
v_call: TRBV30
j_call: TRBJ2-5
d_call: -
clone_size: -

cdr3_aa: CASSEWDRGFGTEAFF
cdr3_nt: TGTGCCAGCAGCGAGTGGGACAGGGGTTTCGGAACTGAAGCTTTCTTT
v_call: TRBV7-3
j_call: TRBJ1-1
d_call: TRBD1
clone_size: -

cdr3_aa: CAISGGDRGFTDTQYF
cdr3_nt: TGTGCCATCAGTGGGGGGGACAGGGGCTTCACAGATACGCAGTATTTT
v_call: TRBV10-3
j_call: TRBJ2-3
d_call: TRBD1
clone_size: once

cdr3_aa: CASSDREVTIYF
cdr3_nt: TGTGCCAGCAGTGACAGGGAGGTCACCATATATTTT
v_call: TRBV7-9
j_call: TRBJ1-3
d_call: TRBD1
clone_size: -

cdr3_aa: CASSVTSGGFEQFF
cdr3_nt: TGTGCCAGTAGTGTGACTAGCGGGGGGTTCGAGCAGTTCTTC
v_call: TRBV19
j_call: TRBJ2-1
d_call: TRBD2
clone_size: -

cdr3_aa: CASSLVLGTVVEAFF
cdr3_nt: TGTGCCAGCAGCTTAGTTTTAGGGACAGTAGTCGAAGCTTTCTTT
v_call: TRBV7-2
j_call: TRBJ1-1
d_call: TRBD1
clone_size: -

cdr3_aa: CASSQSRDTAYEQYF
cdr3_nt: TGCGCCAGCAGCCAGTCCCGGGACACTGCCTACGAGCAGTACTTC
v_call: TRBV4-3
j_call: TRBJ2-7
d_call: -
clone_size: once

cdr3_aa: CASSLEGRDSSYEQYF
cdr3_nt: TGTGCCAGCAGCTTAGAGGGCCGGGATAGCTCCTACGAGCAGTACTTC
v_call: TRBV7-8
j_call: TRBJ2-7
d_call: -
clone_size: -

cdr3_aa: CASSPSRDTEAFF
cdr3_nt: TGTGCCAGCTCACCAAGCAGGGACACTGAAGCTTTCTTT
v_call: TRBV18
j_call: TRBJ1-1
d_call: -
clone_size: -

cdr3_aa: CASSFGPQGNGYTF
cdr3_nt: TGTGCCAGCAGCTTCGGCCCACAGGGTAATGGCTACACCTTC
v_call: TRBV7-3
j_call: TRBJ1-2
d_call: -
clone_size: -

cdr3_aa: CASSVTGGSGAEAFF
cdr3_nt: TGTGCCAGCAGCGTGACAGGGGGCTCGGGAGCTGAAGCTTTCTTT
v_call: TRBV9
j_call: TRBJ1-1
d_call: TRBD1
clone_size: -

cdr3_aa: CASSPPYKGQAFF
cdr3_nt: TGTGCCAGCAGCCCCCCTTATAAGGGGCAGGCTTTCTTT
v_call: TRBV3-1/TRBV3-2
j_call: TRBJ1-1
d_call: -
clone_size: -

cdr3_aa: CASSVEGGGRGGYTF
cdr3_nt: TGTGCCAGCAGCGTAGAGGGTGGGGGCCGCGGGGGCTACACCTTC
v_call: TRBV9
j_call: TRBJ1-2
d_call: -
clone_size: -

cdr3_aa: CATSRDQGRETQYF
cdr3_nt: TGTGCCACCAGCAGAGACCAGGGCAGGGAGACCCAGTACTTC
v_call: TRBV15
j_call: TRBJ2-5
d_call: -
clone_size: -

cdr3_aa: CASSPGENTEAFF
cdr3_nt: TGTGCCAGCAGCCCCGGAGAGAACACTGAAGCTTTCTTT
v_call: TRBV5-4
j_call: TRBJ1-1
d_call: -
clone_size: once

cdr3_aa: CASSLVAGGPTYTQYF
cdr3_nt: TGTGCCAGCAGCTTAGTGGCGGGGGGGCCCACTTATACGCAGTATTTT
v_call: TRBV7-8
j_call: TRBJ2-3
d_call: TRBD2
clone_size: -

cdr3_aa: CAWALSSGRTDTQYF
cdr3_nt: TGTGCCTGGGCTTTGTCTAGCGGCCGCACAGATACGCAGTATTTT
v_call: TRBV30
j_call: TRBJ2-3
d_call: TRBD2
clone_size: -

cdr3_aa: CASSPHGVLSYEQYF
cdr3_nt: TGCGCCAGCAGCCCTCACGGCGTACTATCCTACGAGCAGTACTTC
v_call: TRBV4-1
j_call: TRBJ2-7
d_call: -
clone_size: once

cdr3_aa: CASSLFTGVGTPLHF
cdr3_nt: TGTGCCAGCAGTCTATTTACAGGGGTCGGCACACCCCTCCACTTT
v_call: TRBV2
j_call: TRBJ1-6
d_call: TRBD1
clone_size: few

cdr3_aa: CASSLTVGGGPDTQYF
cdr3_nt: TGTGCCAGCAGCCTCACGGTCGGGGGGGGCCCAGATACGCAGTATTTT
v_call: TRBV7-6
j_call: TRBJ2-3
d_call: TRBD2
clone_size: -

cdr3_aa: CASSVDPGRGETQYF
cdr3_nt: TGTGCCAGCAGCGTAGACCCGGGGCGGGGAGAGACCCAGTACTTC
v_call: TRBV9
j_call: TRBJ2-5
d_call: -
clone_size: -

cdr3_aa: CASSGGQGRFMNTEAFF
cdr3_nt: TGTGCCAGTAGTGGCGGACAGGGGAGGTTCATGAACACTGAAGCTTTCTTT
v_call: TRBV19
j_call: TRBJ1-1
d_call: TRBD1
clone_size: -

cdr3_aa: CASSFSGSWSDTQYF
cdr3_nt: TGTGCCAGCAGCTTTTCGGGGTCGTGGTCTGATACGCAGTATTTT
v_call: TRBV5-5
j_call: TRBJ2-3
d_call: -
clone_size: -

cdr3_aa: CASSWRVTNEKLFF
cdr3_nt: TGTGCCAGCAGTTGGAGGGTGACTAATGAAAAACTGTTTTTT
v_call: TRBV6-5
j_call: TRBJ1-4
d_call: -
clone_size: -

cdr3_aa: CASRFAGGVEYF
cdr3_nt: TGTGCCAGCAGGTTCGCCGGGGGAGTTGAGTATTTT
v_call: TRBV12-3/TRBV12-4
j_call: TRBJ2-3
d_call: -
clone_size: -

cdr3_aa: CASSKSKTGGYPRTTDTQYF
cdr3_nt: TGTGCCAGCAGCAAAAGCAAGACAGGGGGCTACCCCAGAACCACAGATACGCAGTATTTT
v_call: TRBV21-1
j_call: TRBJ2-3
d_call: -
clone_size: -

cdr3_aa: CASSLRYTEAFF
cdr3_nt: TGTGCCAGCAGTTTACGGTACACTGAAGCTTTCTTT
v_call: TRBV12-3/TRBV12-4
j_call: TRBJ1-1
d_call: -
clone_size: -

cdr3_aa: CASSPGLAGLNTGELFF
cdr3_nt: TGTGCCAGCTCACCAGGGCTAGCGGGCCTTAACACCGGGGAGCTGTTTTTT
v_call: TRBV18
j_call: TRBJ2-2
d_call: TRBD2
clone_size: -

cdr3_aa: CASSQDLATNEKLFF
cdr3_nt: TGTGCCAGCAGCCAAGATCTTGCAACTAATGAAAAACTGTTTTTT
v_call: TRBV3-1/TRBV3-2
j_call: TRBJ1-4
d_call: -
clone_size: -

cdr3_aa: CASSGPDGELFF
cdr3_nt: TGCGCCAGCAGTGGGCCTGACGGGGAGCTGTTTTTT
v_call: TRBV4-1
j_call: TRBJ2-2
d_call: -
clone_size: -

cdr3_aa: CASSPMGGEAFF
cdr3_nt: TGTGCCAGCAGCCCGATGGGGGGTGAAGCTTTCTTT
v_call: TRBV7-3
j_call: TRBJ1-1
d_call: -
clone_size: -

cdr3_aa: CAISPTGGPEAFF
cdr3_nt: TGTGCCATCAGCCCCACAGGGGGCCCTGAAGCTTTCTTT
v_call: TRBV10-3
j_call: TRBJ1-1
d_call: TRBD1
clone_size: -

cdr3_aa: CASTGDRGSYEQYF
cdr3_nt: TGTGCCAGCACGGGGGACAGGGGGAGTTACGAGCAGTACTTC
v_call: TRBV6-5
j_call: TRBJ2-7
d_call: TRBD1
clone_size: -

cdr3_aa: CASSFLGAGYQETQYF
cdr3_nt: TGTGCCAGCAGCTTTCTTGGGGCTGGGTACCAAGAGACCCAGTACTTC
v_call: TRBV7-6
j_call: TRBJ2-5
d_call: -
clone_size: -

cdr3_aa: CASSGSGAYTDTQYF
cdr3_nt: TGTGCCAGCAGCGGGAGCGGGGCCTACACAGATACGCAGTATTTT
v_call: TRBV9
j_call: TRBJ2-3
d_call: TRBD2
clone_size: -

cdr3_aa: CASSPRDRVVEQYF
cdr3_nt: TGCGCCAGCAGCCCCCGGGACAGGGTGGTCGAGCAGTACTTC
v_call: TRBV5-1
j_call: TRBJ2-7
d_call: TRBD1
clone_size: -

cdr3_aa: CASYAGASTYEQYF
cdr3_nt: TGTGCCAGCTATGCGGGAGCGTCGACTTACGAGCAGTACTTC
v_call: TRBV6-5
j_call: TRBJ2-7
d_call: TRBD2
clone_size: once

cdr3_aa: CASSLNSGALHF
cdr3_nt: TGTGCCAGCAGTCTCAATTCGGGGGCCCTCCACTTT
v_call: TRBV6-2/TRBV6-3
j_call: TRBJ1-6
d_call: -
clone_size: -

cdr3_aa: CASSASQGNYGYTF
cdr3_nt: TGTGCCAGCAGCGCCTCACAGGGGAACTATGGCTACACCTTC
v_call: TRBV7-2
j_call: TRBJ1-2
d_call: TRBD1
clone_size: -

cdr3_aa: CASSLLRQTDYTEAFF
cdr3_nt: TGTGCCAGCAGCCTCCTACGGCAGACAGACTACACTGAAGCTTTCTTT
v_call: TRBV3-1/TRBV3-2
j_call: TRBJ1-1
d_call: -
clone_size: -

cdr3_aa: CASSLTGDLETQYF
cdr3_nt: TGCGCCAGCAGCTTGACCGGTGATTTGGAGACCCAGTACTTC
v_call: TRBV5-1
j_call: TRBJ2-5
d_call: -
clone_size: -

cdr3_aa: CASSRGGGDTEAFF
cdr3_nt: TGTGCCAGCAGTCGGGGGGGAGGGGACACTGAAGCTTTCTTT
v_call: TRBV5-4
j_call: TRBJ1-1
d_call: -
clone_size: -

cdr3_aa: CASSEGEGWNSPLHF
cdr3_nt: TGTGCCAGCAGTGAAGGCGAGGGTTGGAATTCACCCCTCCACTTT
v_call: TRBV6-1
j_call: TRBJ1-6
d_call: -
clone_size: -

cdr3_aa: CASSQGGLGTEAFF
cdr3_nt: TGTGCCAGCAGCCAGGGAGGGCTGGGAACTGAAGCTTTCTTT
v_call: TRBV3-1/TRBV3-2
j_call: TRBJ1-1
d_call: -
clone_size: -

cdr3_aa: CASSPGQGAWTDTQYF
cdr3_nt: TGTGCCAGCAGCCCGGGACAGGGGGCATGGACAGATACGCAGTATTTT
v_call: TRBV9
j_call: TRBJ2-3
d_call: TRBD1
clone_size: -

cdr3_aa: CAWSGLGGDFTDTQYF
cdr3_nt: TGTGCCTGGAGCGGGTTAGGGGGGGATTTCACAGATACGCAGTATTTT
v_call: TRBV30
j_call: TRBJ2-3
d_call: -
clone_size: once

cdr3_aa: CAITKGQGNSPLHF
cdr3_nt: TGTGCCATCACCAAGGGACAGGGGAATTCACCCCTCCACTTT
v_call: TRBV10-3
j_call: TRBJ1-6
d_call: TRBD1
clone_size: -

cdr3_aa: CASSPQGVSTDTQYF
cdr3_nt: TGTGCCAGCAGCCCACAGGGAGTTAGCACAGATACGCAGTATTTT
v_call: TRBV11-3
j_call: TRBJ2-3
d_call: -
clone_size: -